The 26 T cell receptor beta chains reported below all come from one sample, sequenced in a study of blood T cells in healthy people across ages. Primed by a sample-barcoded 5' primer and a J-beta primer mix, a second PCR proceeded for about 6 to 11 cycles. TCRdb processed the 5' RACE reads anew with MiXCR; each CDR3 protein has one entry. Among about 1 million distinct CDR3 sequences listed, 35% to 55% were seen once. Sequencing was done on a sample of blood. The receptors here all came from a woman aged 55-70 years in good health.

The chain carries TRBV28 and TRBJ2-7; TRBD2 matches 11 bases. CDR1 is MDHEN, CDR2 SYDVKM, per germline. V trimming: 1 base; J trimming: 6 bases; junction bases outside the gene matches: 5. This CDR3 has 15 amino acids. The CDR3 is CASSLLSGTSGEQYF. CDR3 nucleotides: TGTGCCAGCAGTTTATTGTCAGGGACTAGCGGCGAGCAGTACTTC.

The sample holds many counts of this clonotype. The genes are TRBV20-1 and TRBJ2-1; tentative D call: TRBD2 (6 bases). The CDR3 sequence is 13 residues long. In germline, CDR1 is DFQATT, CDR2 SNEGSKA (reference sequence). Trimming stripped 8 bases from V and 6 bases from J, with 17 bases between. The CDR3 region has the DNA TGCAGTCCTCTAGCGTGGGTTTTCAATGAGCAGTTCTTC. Translated, it gives CSPLAWVFNEQFF.

This clonotype was observed many times. This sequence joins TRBV29-1 and TRBJ2-7; 11 nucleotides line up with TRBD1. CDR3 length: 13 residues. The V and J ends lost 6 bases and 3 bases, in that order; junction bases with no gene match: 4. Germline CDR1 is SQVTM and CDR2 is ANQGSEA. The CDR3 DNA follows: TGCAGCGTCCGCGGGACAGGGGGCTACGAGCAGTACTTC. Its translation: CSVRGTGGYEQYF.

Only a few counts were recorded for this clonotype. The chain carries TRBV7-9 and TRBJ1-2; TRBD1 is a possible D gene (5 bases). The CDR3 loop spans 13 amino acids. Trimming pared 4 bases from V and 4 bases from J, leaving 10 bases between. Germline-derived CDR1 and CDR2 are SEHNR and FQNEAQ (reference sequence). The CDR3 nucleotides are TGTGCCAGCAGCTACCAAACAGGCTATGGCTACACCTTC. It codes for CASSYQTGYGYTF.

This clonotype came up many times. The rearrangement uses TRBV11-2 and TRBJ1-1; the D gene is possibly TRBD1 (6 bases). CDR3 length: 13 amino acids. V lost 3 bases and J lost 5, with 10 bases in between. Germline V CDR1 and CDR2: SGHAT, FQNNGV. CDR3 amino acids: CASSLQGRTEAFF. The DNA for the CDR3 is TGTGCCAGCAGCTTGCAGGGGCGAACTGAAGCTTTCTTT. Full variable domain (outside the CDR3, taken from reference TRBV11-2 and TRBJ1-1): EAGVAQSPRYKIIEKRQSVAFWCNPISGHATLYWYQQILGQGPKLLIQFQNNGVVDDSQLPKDRFSAERLKGVDSTLKIQPAKLEDSAVYLCASSLQGRTEAFFGQGTRLTVV.

This clonotype has a handful of counts. This sequence may be a read error, since a much larger clone differs from it by one base. The chain is built from TRBV11-2 and TRBJ2-7; TRBD1 matches 7 bases. Germline V gene sequence: CDR1 SGHAT, CDR2 FQNNGV. The CDR3 runs to 15 residues. The CDR3 spells CANSLNRDSSYEQYF. For the CDR3, the DNA is TGTGCCAACAGCTTAAACCGGGACAGCTCCTACGAGCAGTACTTC.

This clonotype occurred many times. The CDR3 reads CASSVVSGILSGDEQFF. The CDR3 bases are TGTGCCAGCAGCGTAGTCAGCGGGATCCTGAGTGGGGATGAGCAGTTCTTC. This chain links TRBV9 with TRBJ2-1; 7 positions match TRBD2. The CDR3 has 17 residues. CDR1 and CDR2 (germline): SGDLS, YYNGEE. The V gene end was trimmed by 0 bases and the J gene end by 8 bases; junction bases not matched to a gene: 14.

The rearrangement links TRBV15 to TRBJ2-1; TRBD2 matches 13 bases. V lost 1 base and J lost 4; bases outside the gene matches: 4. The CDR3 extends over 17 amino acids. Per the germline V gene, CDR1 is LNHNV and CDR2 is YYDKDF (reference sequence). CDR3 loop: CATSRGRGLAGYNEQFF. CDR3 nucleotide sequence: TGTGCCACCAGCAGAGGTAGGGGACTAGCGGGATACAATGAGCAGTTCTTC.

V and J are TRBV11-2 and TRBJ2-3; TRBD2 matches 8 bases. CDR3 length equals 18 residues. The germline CDR1 and CDR2 sequences are SGHAT and FQNNGV. V lost 4 bases, J lost 2 bases, and 14 bases stayed unmatched. The CDR3 DNA is TGTGCCAGCAGCTACAGAGGGACGAGCGGGAGATCCACAGATACGCAGTATTTT. It translates to CASSYRGTSGRSTDTQYF.

In its sample, this clonotype was seen many times. The chain is built from TRBV29-1 and TRBJ2-1; 7 bases align to TRBD1. Per germline, CDR1 SQVTM and CDR2 ANQGSEA. The CDR3 is 14 amino acids. The V gene end was trimmed by 8 bases and the J gene end by 3 bases; junction bases not matched to a gene: 10. DNA of the CDR3: TGCAGCACACTGGGACAGCTCATCTACAATGAGCAGTTCTTC. The encoded protein is CSTLGQLIYNEQFF.

The chain employs TRBV11-1 and TRBJ1-1, with D tentatively TRBD1 (6 bases). There are 14 residues in the CDR3. The V end lost 5 bases, the J end lost 8 bases, and 18 bases lay between the germline ends. Germline values: CDR1 SGHAT, CDR2 FQDESV (reference sequence). The CDR3 is CASSPKGATGEAFF. The CDR3, as DNA: TGTGCCAGCAGCCCAAAGGGAGCGACAGGAGAAGCTTTCTTT.

This clonotype was observed a few times. This chain joins TRBV20-1 and TRBJ2-7; TRBD2 agrees at 8 bases. The CDR3 is 15 amino acids. Per germline, CDR1 DFQATT and CDR2 SNEGSKA (reference sequence). Germline trimming cut 0 bases from V and 2 bases from J; bases unmatched to any gene: 6. Here the CDR3 DNA reads TGCAGTGCTAGAGATGGTAGCGGGGCGACCTACGAGCAGTACTTC. Protein product: CSARDGSGATYEQYF.

This rearrangement joins TRBV28 to TRBJ2-7; D is ambiguous. Trimming pared 2 bases from V and 6 bases from J, leaving 8 bases between. From germline, CDR1 is MDHEN and CDR2 SYDVKM. The CDR3 is 12 amino acids. For the CDR3, the DNA is TGTGCCAGCAGTTTAACAGTAGGCGAGCAGTACTTC. It encodes CASSLTVGEQYF. Full variable domain (outside the CDR3, taken from reference TRBV28 and TRBJ2-7): DVKVTQSSRYLVKRTGEKVFLECVQDMDHENMFWYRQDPGLGLRLIYFSYDVKMKEKGDIPEGYSVSREKKERFSLILESASTNQTSMYLCASSLTVGEQYFGPGTRLTVT.

The gene calls are TRBV27 and TRBJ2-1; 8 bases are a match to TRBD2. V lost 0 bases and J lost 6; bases outside the gene matches: 7. The germline CDR1 and CDR2 sequences are MNHEY and SMNVEV (reference sequence). The CDR3 contains 16 residues. Written as DNA, the CDR3 is TGTGCCAGCAGTTTATCAGGAGCGGGAGCAGGCAATGAGCAGTTCTTC. It is translated as CASSLSGAGAGNEQFF.

The chain recombines TRBV5-5 with TRBJ1-1, with D possibly matching TRBD1 (5 bases). Germline-derived CDR1 and CDR2 are SGHKS and YYEKEE (reference sequence). This CDR3 is built from 14 residues. The V gene lost 4 bases and the J gene lost 6 bases, with 16 bases spanning the gap. In DNA, the CDR3 is TGTGCCAGCAGCGTTCAGGGCCCTTTCTCTGAAGCTTTCTTT. Translated, it gives CASSVQGPFSEAFF.

Only one count was recorded for this clonotype. The gene calls are TRBV12-3 or TRBV12-4 and TRBJ1-2; the D gene is possibly TRBD1 (5 bases). Trimming shortened V by 10 bases and J by 3 bases, and 15 bases separated the two germline ends. There are 13 residues in the CDR3. The chain's CDR3 is CANSVQEHYGYTF. CDR3 DNA sequence: TGTGCCAACAGCGTACAGGAGCACTATGGCTACACCTTC.

This sequence joins TRBV10-3 and TRBJ1-1, with a tentative D call TRBD1 (6 bases). Between the trimmed V and J ends, which lost 2 bases and 10 bases, there was a span of 14 bases. Germline V CDR1 and CDR2: ENHRY, SYGVKD. The CDR3 totals 13 residues. CDR3 sequence (DNA): TGTGCCATCAGTGAGGTGGAGGGGGTTACAGCTTTCTTT. Translating it yields CAISEVEGVTAFF.

V gene TRBV7-9 combines with J gene TRBJ1-1, with a possible D match to TRBD1 (6 bases). This CDR3 has 14 amino acids. The V end lost 5 bases, the J end lost 6 bases, and 16 bases lay between the germline ends. CDR1 and CDR2 (germline): SEHNR, FQNEAQ (reference sequence). CDR3 sequence (DNA): TGTGCCAGCAGCCCTCAGGGGTCATTGTCTGAAGCTTTCTTT. Translated, it gives CASSPQGSLSEAFF. Supplemented by reference TRBV7-9 and TRBJ1-1, the full variable domain reads DTGVSQNPRHKITKRGQNVTFRCDPISEHNRLYWYRQTLGQGPEFLTYFQNEAQLEKSRLLSDRFSAERPKGSFSTLEIQRTEQGDSAMYLCASSPQGSLSEAFFGQGTRLTVV.

This clonotype was counted at least ten times. The chain employs TRBV9 and TRBJ1-2; a possible D gene is TRBD1 (5 bases). The CDR3 is 14 residues long. Trimming removed 0 bases from V and 8 bases from J, with 14 bases in between. Looked up from germline, CDR1 is SGDLS and CDR2 is YYNGEE. Here the CDR3 reads CASSVETDSAGYTF. The CDR3 bases are TGTGCCAGCAGCGTAGAGACAGATTCCGCGGGCTACACCTTC.

This clonotype came up a few times. V is TRBV20-1 and J is TRBJ1-2; 8 positions agree with TRBD1. This CDR3 has 15 amino acids. CDR1 and CDR2 from the germline V gene are DFQATT and SNEGSKA (reference sequence). Germline trimming cut 3 bases from V and 4 bases from J; bases unmatched to any gene: 10. CDR3 region: CSARAGGQGFYGYTF. The DNA for the CDR3 is TGCAGTGCTAGGGCAGGTGGACAGGGATTCTATGGCTACACCTTC.

CDR3 in amino acids: CASSTGSNSYNEQFF. CDR3 DNA: TGTGCCAGCAGCACGGGGAGTAATTCTTACAATGAGCAGTTCTTC. The chain has TRBV9 and TRBJ2-1; maybe TRBD2 (5 bases). This CDR3 has 15 residues. The V gene lost 4 bases and the J gene lost 4 bases, with 15 bases spanning the gap. Germline CDR1 and CDR2: SGDLS and YYNGEE.

V usage is TRBV29-1 and J usage is TRBJ2-5; D might be TRBD1 (5 bases). The J call may be mistaken, given a closer DNA end match to TRBJ2-7. The CDR3 is made up of 13 amino acids. Per germline, CDR1 SQVTM and CDR2 ANQGSEA. CDR3: CSARSGNAYEQYF. DNA of the CDR3: TGCAGCGCACGCTCAGGGAATGCCTACGAGCAGTACTTC.

This clonotype was detected only a few times. The chain couples TRBV11-2 to TRBJ2-7, with D possibly TRBD1 on 6 matching bases. V lost 0 bases to trimming and J lost 6 bases, with 15 bases between them. The CDR3 length is 15 residues. Germline CDR1 SGHAT, CDR2 FQNNGV. As DNA, the CDR3 is TGTGCCAGCAGCTTAGAATCCGGGACAACCACCGAGCAGTACTTC. It codes for CASSLESGTTTEQYF.

The V call is TRBV20-1, the J call TRBJ2-3; D call uncertain. Trimming took off 1 base at V and 6 bases at J, with 14 bases between the two ends. From germline, CDR1 is DFQATT and CDR2 SNEGSKA (reference sequence). The CDR3 runs 14 residues. In DNA form, the CDR3 reads TGCAGTGCTAGAGTGGCAGTTAACACGGATACGCAGTATTTT. Amino acids: CSARVAVNTDTQYF.

The V and J genes are TRBV15 and TRBJ2-3; D might be TRBD2 (5 bases). V lost 0 bases to trimming and J lost 7 bases, with 17 bases between them. The CDR3 has 16 amino acids. CDR1 is LNHNV and CDR2 is YYDKDF in the germline V gene (reference sequence). DNA of the CDR3: TGTGCCACCAGCAGAGATGGGCTAGCCTTGGTGAATACGCAGTATTTT. It is translated as CATSRDGLALVNTQYF. The complete variable domain, with remaining parts taken from reference TRBV15 and TRBJ2-3, reads DAMVIQNPRYQVTQFGKPVTLSCSQTLNHNVMYWYQQKSSQAPKLLFHYYDKDFNNEADTPDNFQSRRPNTSFCFLDIRSPGLGDTAMYLCATSRDGLALVNTQYFGPGTRLTVL.

Regarding this clonotype: A much larger clone is a single base away; this may be a read error. The rearrangement joins TRBV29-1 to TRBJ2-1; the match to TRBD2 covers 8 bases. Per the germline V gene, CDR1 is SQVTM and CDR2 is ANQGSEA. The CDR3 is 13 residues long. Trimming removed 2 bases from V and 10 bases from J; junction bases left unmatched: 7. The CDR3: CSVERLASNEQFF. The CDR3 bases are TGCAGCGTTGAACGACTAGCGAGTAACGAGCAGTTCTTC.